The T cell receptor (beta chain) described here comes from a study of human T cells and chemical hapten exposure (dated by TCRdb to the early 2020s). About the investigation overall: For sensitization, 2% DPC in acetone was applied to a roughly 2 cm by roughly 2 cm area of upper inner arm skin. Throughout the study period of roughly 24 weeks, patients also received therapeutic DPC doses to the scalp every week. Patch testing was performed on the upper back with Finn chambers containing 0.01% DPC, and the patch tests were scored after 6 days according to International Contact Dermatitis Research Group standards. Alopecia areata with under or over 50% scalp involvement, alopecia totalis and alopecia universalis were represented in the patient cohort, which was mostly female. Libraries were combined into a pool for sequencing, and differences in TCR yield between samples came mainly from small differences in library volumes within the pool. This study followed changes in the peripheral blood TCR repertoire in vivo during primary and secondary sensitization of alopecia patients to the hapten diphenylcyclopropenone (DPC). Blood samples were taken from patients before sensitization (week 0) and then at 2, 6 and about 24 weeks after DPC sensitization. Blood for TCR sequencing was provided by twenty-nine alopecia patients at one to four time points (pre-sensitization, 2, 6 and 24 weeks). Overall study outcomes, separate from this receptor: Alopecia, a presumed autoimmune disease, was present in all patients, so the immune response of the patients might differ from that of healthy individuals. Compared with pre-sensitization or healthy control sets, expanded TCRs formed significantly more large CDR3 similarity clusters, which is consistent with antigen-driven responses. The number of PT1 expanded TCRs positively correlated with patch test score, significant at thresholds 8, 16 and 32 but not 4. No change with DPC sensitization was found in the number of TCRs above 1 in 1000 frequency, and no evidence of global repertoire structure alterations was found. After repeated subsampling, the strength of the expansion versus patch-test correlation and the threshold at which it became significant changed.

The junction shows trimming of 6 bases on V and 0 bases on J, plus 3 bases between the germline ends. The CDR3 measures 12 amino acids from cysteine to phenylalanine. The entry retains the CDR3 DNA only, 36 bases that are in frame from base 1. The germline V gene sets CDR1 to MDHEN and CDR2 to SYDVKM. The method was RACE. The run used a NextSeq 500. During library preparation, unique molecular identifiers were attached to individual cDNA molecules so that TCRs could be counted in a quantitative, reproducible way. For every blood RNA sample, sequencing covered both the TCR alpha and TCR beta chains. The authors' pipeline ran thus. Samples had a median of roughly 87,000 TCRs, with a range from roughly 23,224 to 750,000. V, J and CDR3 annotation of the TCR reads was carried out using the Decombinator software suite. For PS versus PT1 abundance plots, all samples were subsampled to the same number of TCRs (28,000). Expanded TCRs were defined as absent before sensitization and observed at least eight times at the 2-week time point. TCRdb redid the processing of the public reads, applying fastp at Q25 and MiXCR, and retained in-frame beta chains. Every distinct CDR3 protein forms one entry, paired with its most common genes and DNA. TCRdb assigned the V and J calls; the authors' analysis was not used. Counted in this sample were about 120,000 distinct CDR3 sequences; about an eighth of them appeared once. The ten largest clones represent 1.3% to 1.5% of the sample.

Read against the paper, the sample's time point label means: patch test 1, 2 weeks after DPC sensitization. Reading the label with the study, this specimen's treatment or condition is: therapeutic diphenylcyclopropenone sensitization with weekly scalp DPC. At every patch-test visit, the blood draw took place before the patch test was put on. Patients were considered eligible if aged 18 to 70, diagnosed with alopecia and deemed suitable for DPC therapy, and patients were excluded if pregnant. Total RNA was extracted from unfractionated whole blood collected in Tempus Blood RNA tubes. The sample holds a few counts of this clonotype. There is no known antigen for this receptor. A much larger clone is a single base away; this may be a read error.

This clonotype was sampled from a woman aged 45-65 years with alopecia areata. Some clones in this sample may be carry-over from other donors' samples. This specimen was whole blood, taken in connection with sensitization to the hapten diphenylcyclopropenone (DPC). In this chain, TRBV28 is recombined with TRBJ1-5; the D gene is not confidently resolved. The nucleotides are TGTGCCAGCAGGGTTAGCAATCAGCCCCAGCATTTT. This yields the protein CASRVSNQPQHF.